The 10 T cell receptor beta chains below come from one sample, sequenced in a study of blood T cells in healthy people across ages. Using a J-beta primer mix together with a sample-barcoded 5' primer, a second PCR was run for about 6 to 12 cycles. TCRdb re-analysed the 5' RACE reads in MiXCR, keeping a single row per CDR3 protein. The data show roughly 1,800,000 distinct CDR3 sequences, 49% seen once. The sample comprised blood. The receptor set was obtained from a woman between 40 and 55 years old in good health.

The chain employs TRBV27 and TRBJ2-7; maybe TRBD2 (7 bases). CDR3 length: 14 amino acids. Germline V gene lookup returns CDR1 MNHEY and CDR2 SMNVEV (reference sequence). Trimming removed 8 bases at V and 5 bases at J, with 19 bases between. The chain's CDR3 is CASAGDGRSDEQYF. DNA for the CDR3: TGTGCCAGCGCAGGGGACGGGAGGTCCGACGAGCAGTACTTC.

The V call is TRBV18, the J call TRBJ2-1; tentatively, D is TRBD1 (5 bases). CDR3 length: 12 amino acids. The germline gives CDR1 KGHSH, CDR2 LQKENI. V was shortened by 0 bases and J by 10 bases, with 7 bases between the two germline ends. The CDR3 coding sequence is TGTGCCAGCTCACCACCGAAGGGGGAGCAGTTCTTC. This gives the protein CASSPPKGEQFF.

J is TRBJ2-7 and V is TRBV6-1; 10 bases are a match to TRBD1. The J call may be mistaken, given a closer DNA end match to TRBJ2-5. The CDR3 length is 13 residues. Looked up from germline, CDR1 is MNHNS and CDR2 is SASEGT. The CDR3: CASKDRGRETQYF. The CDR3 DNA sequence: TGTGCCAGCAAAGACAGGGGGCGGGAGACCCAGTACTTC.

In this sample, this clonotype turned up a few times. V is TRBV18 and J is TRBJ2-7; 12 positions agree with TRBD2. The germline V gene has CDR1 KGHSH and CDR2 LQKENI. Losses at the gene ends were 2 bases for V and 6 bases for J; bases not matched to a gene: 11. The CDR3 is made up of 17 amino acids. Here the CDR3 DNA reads TGTGCCAGCTCACCATCCCGACTAGCGGGGGCTCTTAGCGAGCAGTACTTC. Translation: CASSPSRLAGALSEQYF.

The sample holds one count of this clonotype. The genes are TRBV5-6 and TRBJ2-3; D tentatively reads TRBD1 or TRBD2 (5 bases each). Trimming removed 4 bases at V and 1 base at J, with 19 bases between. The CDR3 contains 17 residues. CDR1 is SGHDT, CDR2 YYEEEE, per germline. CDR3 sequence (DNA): TGTGCCAGCAGCCGCTTAACCCGACAGAGGGGCACAGATACGCAGTATTTT. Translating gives CASSRLTRQRGTDTQYF.

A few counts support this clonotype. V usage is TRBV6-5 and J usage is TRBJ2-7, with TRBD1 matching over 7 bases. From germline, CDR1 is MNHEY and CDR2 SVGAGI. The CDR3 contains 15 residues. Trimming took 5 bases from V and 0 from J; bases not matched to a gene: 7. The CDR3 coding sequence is TGTGCCAGCAGTAAACGTCGGGACAGCTCCTACGAGCAGTACTTC. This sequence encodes CASSKRRDSSYEQYF.

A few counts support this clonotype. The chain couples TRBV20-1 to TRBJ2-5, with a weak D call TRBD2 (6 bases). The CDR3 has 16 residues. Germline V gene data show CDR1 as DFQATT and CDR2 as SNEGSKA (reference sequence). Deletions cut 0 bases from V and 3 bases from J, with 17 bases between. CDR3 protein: CSARDIHRDFKETQYF. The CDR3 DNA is TGCAGTGCTAGAGACATACACCGGGACTTCAAAGAGACCCAGTACTTC.

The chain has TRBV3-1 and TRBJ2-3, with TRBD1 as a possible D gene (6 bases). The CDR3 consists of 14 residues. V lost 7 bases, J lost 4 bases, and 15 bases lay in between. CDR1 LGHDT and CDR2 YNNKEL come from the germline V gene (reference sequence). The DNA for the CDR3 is TGTGCCAGCACCCTCTCACAGGGTCCAGATACGCAGTATTTT. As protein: CASTLSQGPDTQYF.

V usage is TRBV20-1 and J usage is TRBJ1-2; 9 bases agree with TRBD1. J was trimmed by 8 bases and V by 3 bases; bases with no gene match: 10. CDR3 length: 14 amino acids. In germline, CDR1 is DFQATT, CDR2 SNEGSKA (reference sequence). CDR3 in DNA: TGCAGTGCTAGGCAGAGCACAGGGGGCGCGGGCTACACCTTC. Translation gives CSARQSTGGAGYTF.

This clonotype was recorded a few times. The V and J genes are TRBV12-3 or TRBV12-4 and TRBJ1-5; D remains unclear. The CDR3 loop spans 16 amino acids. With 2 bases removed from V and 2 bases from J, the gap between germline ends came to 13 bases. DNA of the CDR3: TGTGCCAGCAGTTTACATGGCGGGATGGGCAATCAGCCCCAGCATTTT. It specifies CASSLHGGMGNQPQHF.